The entry below describes one TCR beta chain. V dropped 4 bases and J dropped 1; count of bases not matched to a gene: 8. There are 18 residues in the CDR3. Per the germline V gene, CDR1 is SGHRS and CDR2 is YFSETQ. The data were obtained in a study of Graves' ophthalmopathy and Graves' hyperthyroidism. TCR beta CDR3 regions were amplified from RNA transcripts. An initial RT-PCR round employing HTBI primers preceded a second-round multiplex PCR. TCRdb analysed the multiplex PCR reads with MiXCR anew, one entry per CDR3 protein. In the table there are around 1,200,000 distinct CDR3 sequences, 35% to 40% of which are singletons.

V usage is TRBV5-1 and J usage is TRBJ2-3; 14 nucleotides align to TRBD2. The sample comprised peripheral blood or thyroid tissue (not recorded which). This sequence was found in an adult man with Graves' hyperthyroidism. CDR3 nucleotides: TGCGCCAGCAGCACGGGACTAGCGGGAGCAGGTGGCACAGATACGCAGTATTTT. Its protein is CASSTGLAGAGGTDTQYF.